Listed below are T cell receptor beta chains from one sample, sequenced in a study of shared T cell receptors in the human thymus. Assay used: immunoSEQ multiplex PCR; TCRdb lists only in-frame clones, some missing. The sample carries hundreds of thousands of clones, about 89% recorded once. The sample was also reused in another study, on human thymus T cells.

The sequenced sample was thymocytes. The receptor source for this set is a boy in the first two years of life with a congenital heart defect. Each CDR3 is given with its conserved first and last residue. The order of the fields is clone size, D gene, V gene, J gene, CDR3 protein, CDR3 DNA. A D gene is named only where the DNA matches it firmly. The listing skips clone size in some rows; elsewhere it reads once, few, many or a size class.

clone_size: -; d_call: TRBD2; v_call: TRBV30; j_call: TRBJ2-7; cdr3_aa: CAWSYGLAGLSSYEQYF; cdr3_nt: TGTGCCTGGAGTTACGGACTAGCGGGTTTGAGCTCCTACGAGCAGTACTTC
clone_size: -; d_call: -; v_call: TRBV7-9; j_call: TRBJ2-1; cdr3_aa: CASSLGQGGPYNEQFF; cdr3_nt: TGTGCCAGCAGCTTAGGCCAGGGGGGCCCTTACAATGAGCAGTTCTTC
clone_size: -; d_call: TRBD2; v_call: TRBV2; j_call: TRBJ2-4; cdr3_aa: CASRVEGGLGPIKNIQYF; cdr3_nt: TGTGCCAGCAGGGTAGAAGGGGGACTAGGGCCCATCAAAAACATTCAGTACTTC
clone_size: -; d_call: -; v_call: TRBV14; j_call: TRBJ2-5; cdr3_aa: CASSQGGVGETQYF; cdr3_nt: TGTGCCAGCAGCCAAGGGGGCGTGGGCGAGACCCAGTACTTC
clone_size: -; d_call: TRBD2; v_call: TRBV4-1; j_call: TRBJ2-2; cdr3_aa: CASSQAATSGRGGTGELFF; cdr3_nt: TGCGCCAGCAGCCAAGCGGCGACTAGCGGGAGGGGTGGCACCGGGGAGCTGTTTTTT
clone_size: -; d_call: -; v_call: TRBV28; j_call: TRBJ2-7; cdr3_aa: CARSSGTLCHKQYF; cdr3_nt: TGTGCCAGGAGCTCCGGGACACTTTGCCACAAGCAGTACTTC
clone_size: -; d_call: -; v_call: TRBV20-1; j_call: TRBJ2-1; cdr3_aa: CSGQYNEQFF; cdr3_nt: TGCAGTGGACAGTACAATGAGCAGTTCTTC
clone_size: -; d_call: TRBD1; v_call: TRBV7-9; j_call: TRBJ1-4; cdr3_aa: CASSYGRGLEKLFF; cdr3_nt: TGTGCCAGCAGCTACGGCAGGGGGCTTGAAAAACTGTTTTTT
clone_size: -; d_call: -; v_call: TRBV7-2; j_call: TRBJ2-7; cdr3_aa: CASSGLRVPNAYEQYF; cdr3_nt: TGTGCCAGCAGCGGACTAAGGGTACCTAATGCCTACGAGCAGTACTTC
clone_size: -; d_call: -; v_call: TRBV29-1; j_call: TRBJ1-1; cdr3_aa: CSVEPLGTEGTEAFF; cdr3_nt: TGCAGCGTTGAACCACTTGGGACGGAGGGGACTGAAGCTTTCTTT
clone_size: -; d_call: TRBD1; v_call: TRBV5-1; j_call: TRBJ1-2; cdr3_aa: CASSLDRDRGDYGYTF; cdr3_nt: TGCGCCAGCAGCTTGGACCGGGACAGGGGCGACTATGGCTACACCTTC
clone_size: -; d_call: TRBD1; v_call: TRBV28; j_call: TRBJ1-5; cdr3_aa: CASRGQGPPHQPQHF; cdr3_nt: TGTGCCAGCAGAGGACAGGGACCCCCACATCAGCCCCAGCATTTT
clone_size: -; d_call: -; v_call: TRBV5-1; j_call: TRBJ2-4; cdr3_aa: CASSLAGSAKNIQYF; cdr3_nt: TGCGCCAGCAGCTTGGCGGGATCAGCCAAAAACATTCAGTACTTC
clone_size: once; d_call: -; v_call: TRBV28; j_call: TRBJ1-1; cdr3_aa: CASSLRGSDTEAFF; cdr3_nt: TGTGCCAGCAGTTTAAGAGGTTCGGACACTGAAGCTTTCTTT
clone_size: -; d_call: -; v_call: TRBV4-3; j_call: TRBJ2-7; cdr3_aa: CASSQDRGDNHSYEQYF; cdr3_nt: TGCGCCAGCAGCCAGGATCGGGGGGACAACCACTCCTACGAGCAGTACTTC
clone_size: -; d_call: TRBD2; v_call: TRBV7-6; j_call: TRBJ2-5; cdr3_aa: CASSLAGRREEETQYF; cdr3_nt: TGTGCCAGCAGCTTAGCAGGGCGCCGGGAGGAAGAGACCCAGTACTTC
clone_size: -; d_call: TRBD1; v_call: TRBV4-3; j_call: TRBJ2-5; cdr3_aa: CASSQKGGREETQYF; cdr3_nt: TGCGCCAGCAGCCAAAAAGGGGGCAGGGAAGAGACCCAGTACTTC
clone_size: once; d_call: -; v_call: TRBV7-8; j_call: TRBJ1-2; cdr3_aa: CASSLRDTYGYTF; cdr3_nt: TGTGCCAGCAGCTTAAGGGACACTTATGGCTACACCTTC
clone_size: -; d_call: -; v_call: TRBV4-1; j_call: TRBJ2-3; cdr3_aa: CASSQSGGPDTQYF; cdr3_nt: TGCGCCAGCAGCCAGAGCGGAGGCCCAGATACGCAGTATTTT
clone_size: -; d_call: -; v_call: TRBV2; j_call: TRBJ1-2; cdr3_aa: CASRGPTGMGGYTF; cdr3_nt: TGTGCCAGCAGGGGGCCCACAGGGATGGGTGGCTACACCTTC
clone_size: -; d_call: TRBD1; v_call: TRBV29-1; j_call: TRBJ2-2; cdr3_aa: CSVGTGGTGELFF; cdr3_nt: TGCAGCGTTGGGACAGGGGGCACCGGGGAGCTGTTTTTT
clone_size: -; d_call: -; v_call: TRBV29-1; j_call: TRBJ1-2; cdr3_aa: CSVEDRINYGYTF; cdr3_nt: TGCAGCGTTGAAGACAGAATTAACTATGGTTACACCTTC
clone_size: -; d_call: -; v_call: TRBV27; j_call: TRBJ1-5; cdr3_aa: CASSRHRDNQPQHF; cdr3_nt: TGTGCCAGCAGCCGACATCGGGATAATCAGCCCCAGCATTTT
clone_size: -; d_call: -; v_call: TRBV7-3; j_call: TRBJ2-3; cdr3_aa: CASSHGVADTQYF; cdr3_nt: TGTGCCAGCAGCCATGGAGTGGCAGATACGCAGTATTTT
clone_size: -; d_call: -; v_call: TRBV5-6; j_call: TRBJ2-4; cdr3_aa: CASNLGSGDNIQYF; cdr3_nt: TGTGCCAGCAACCTGGGGTCAGGGGATAACATTCAGTACTTC
clone_size: -; d_call: -; v_call: TRBV5-4; j_call: TRBJ1-2; cdr3_aa: CASSGLQPNYGYTF; cdr3_nt: TGTGCCAGCAGCGGACTACAGCCTAACTATGGCTACACCTTC
clone_size: -; d_call: -; v_call: TRBV5-1; j_call: TRBJ1-2; cdr3_aa: CASSLRKGDGYTF; cdr3_nt: TGCGCCAGCAGCCTACGGAAGGGGGATGGCTACACCTTC
clone_size: -; d_call: -; v_call: TRBV23-1; j_call: TRBJ2-7; cdr3_aa: CASSQRQGNFSYEQYF; cdr3_nt: TGCGCCAGCAGTCAAAGGCAGGGTAACTTTTCCTACGAGCAGTACTTC
clone_size: once; d_call: TRBD1; v_call: TRBV6-1; j_call: TRBJ1-2; cdr3_aa: CASSEAQGASGYTF; cdr3_nt: TGTGCCAGCAGTGAAGCACAGGGGGCGTCTGGCTACACCTTC
clone_size: -; d_call: -; v_call: TRBV20-1; j_call: TRBJ2-1; cdr3_aa: CSAFSYNEQFF; cdr3_nt: TGCAGTGCCTTCTCCTACAATGAGCAGTTCTTC
clone_size: -; d_call: -; v_call: TRBV28; j_call: TRBJ2-3; cdr3_aa: CASSSPSRSDTQYF; cdr3_nt: TGTGCCAGCAGTTCCCCTTCCAGATCTGATACGCAGTATTTT
clone_size: -; d_call: -; v_call: TRBV5-5; j_call: TRBJ2-1; cdr3_aa: CASSLERGADEQFF; cdr3_nt: TGTGCCAGCAGCTTGGAACGGGGGGCAGATGAGCAGTTCTTC
clone_size: -; d_call: TRBD1; v_call: TRBV5-6; j_call: TRBJ2-3; cdr3_aa: CASSLGQGVTDTQYF; cdr3_nt: TGTGCCAGCAGCTTGGGACAGGGAGTCACAGATACGCAGTATTTT
clone_size: -; d_call: TRBD2; v_call: TRBV14; j_call: TRBJ2-3; cdr3_aa: CASSQASSGSPDTQYF; cdr3_nt: TGTGCCAGCAGCCAAGCCTCTAGCGGGAGCCCAGATACGCAGTATTTT
clone_size: -; d_call: -; v_call: TRBV28; j_call: TRBJ2-1; cdr3_aa: CASSLICRPSLDEQFF; cdr3_nt: TGTGCCAGCAGTTTAATATGTCGGCCTAGTTTAGATGAGCAGTTCTTC
clone_size: -; d_call: -; v_call: TRBV7-2; j_call: TRBJ1-1; cdr3_aa: CASSLVLTGYDTEAFF; cdr3_nt: TGTGCCAGCAGCTTAGTCCTAACAGGGTACGACACTGAAGCTTTCTTT
clone_size: few; d_call: TRBD1; v_call: TRBV19; j_call: TRBJ1-1; cdr3_aa: CASSSRTGSAEAFF; cdr3_nt: TGTGCCAGTAGTAGTCGGACAGGATCGGCTGAAGCTTTCTTT
clone_size: -; d_call: -; v_call: TRBV19; j_call: TRBJ1-1; cdr3_aa: CASSMRGGEAFF; cdr3_nt: TGTGCCAGTAGTATGCGGGGTGGGGAAGCTTTCTTT
clone_size: -; d_call: -; v_call: TRBV4-3; j_call: TRBJ2-3; cdr3_aa: CASSQDVGGFGTDTQYF; cdr3_nt: TGCGCCAGCAGCCAAGATGTAGGCGGCTTTGGGACAGATACGCAGTATTTT
clone_size: -; d_call: -; v_call: TRBV7-9; j_call: TRBJ2-1; cdr3_aa: CASSFFGSANEQFF; cdr3_nt: TGTGCCAGCAGCTTTTTTGGGAGTGCCAATGAGCAGTTCTTC